These 27 T cell receptor beta chains came from one sample sequenced in a study of blood T cell repertoires in COVID-19 (TCRdb year 2020). Libraries were made using the immunoSEQ multiplex PCR assay. Drawn from immuneACCESS, this table holds only the in-frame rearrangements with V and J called that TCRdb kept. Clones are partly lost; checked studies trace under half to an unresolved V gene and leave the rest unexplained. This sample comprises 150,000 or so clones, almost 85% of them detected only once. The biggest ten clones account for 22% of the sample. The sequencing input was peripheral blood. The receptors derive from a woman older than 75 with acute or convalescent COVID-19.

This clone has just a few counts. The chain combines TRBV10-3 with TRBJ2-1; a possible D gene is TRBD1 (5 bases). V lost 2 bases and J 8 bases, leaving 19 bases between the germline ends. The CDR3 length is 16 residues. Germline CDR1 ENHRY, CDR2 SYGVKD. DNA for the CDR3: TGTGCCATCAGTGAGACACAGGCACGCACCTTATATGAGCAGTTCTTC. Amino acids: CAISETQARTLYEQFF.

This clone was observed once. The rearrangement links TRBV11-2 to TRBJ2-1, with 7 nucleotides matching TRBD2. J was trimmed by 5 bases and V by 5 bases; bases with no gene match: 9. CDR1 SGHAT and CDR2 FQNNGV come from the germline V gene. This CDR3 has 15 amino acids. The CDR3 protein is CASSPRLADNNEQFF. DNA of the CDR3: TGTGCCAGCAGCCCCCGACTAGCCGATAACAATGAGCAGTTCTTC.

CDR3 sequence (DNA): TGTGCCAGCAGCCCGACAGGGGTGAACGGGGAGCTGTTTTTT. Translation: CASSPTGVNGELFF. The chain has TRBV7-7 and TRBJ2-2; 8 nucleotides align to TRBD1. Germline V CDR1 and CDR2: SSHAT, FNYEAQ (reference sequence). V shed 5 bases, J shed 7 bases, and the junction held 6 bases outside the gene matches. The CDR3 loop spans 14 amino acids.

Concerning this clone: One end of the junction is discordant with germline, which a read error may explain. The chain is built from TRBV14 and TRBJ1-6; 7 bases match TRBD1. Germline loops: CDR1 SGHDN, CDR2 FVKESK. The CDR3 has 14 amino acids. CDR3 residues: CASRQTGFNSPLHF. DNA for the CDR3: TGTGCCAGCCGCCAGACAGGGTTTAACTCACCCCTCCACTTT.

The rearrangement joins TRBV19 to TRBJ2-1, with a possible D match to TRBD2 (6 bases). CDR3 size: 17 residues. V shed 1 base and J shed 7 bases, with 20 bases lying between them. CDR1 is LNHDA, CDR2 SQIVND, per germline (reference sequence). The CDR3 region is CASSIGGGGSRVNEQFF. CDR3 nucleotide sequence: TGTGCCAGTAGTATAGGAGGCGGAGGGTCGCGTGTGAATGAGCAGTTCTTC.

CDR3 bases: TGTGCCAGCAGCTTGGAGTACAGGGGCCCTTCCCAAGAGACCCAGTACTTC. Residues: CASSLEYRGPSQETQYF. The chain has TRBV5-8 and TRBJ2-5, with 7 bases lining up with TRBD1. CDR3 length: 17 amino acids. The germline V gene has CDR1 SGHTS and CDR2 YDEGEE. V trimming: 0 bases; J trimming: 1 base; junction bases outside the gene matches: 9.

CDR3 region: CASSLLGLARIADTQYF. CDR3 nucleotides: TGTGCCAGCAGTTTACTCGGACTAGCGAGAATCGCAGATACGCAGTATTTT. The chain combines TRBV27 with TRBJ2-3; 9 nucleotides match TRBD2. V trimming: 2 bases; J trimming: 4 bases; junction bases outside the gene matches: 10. This CDR3 spans 17 amino acids. Germline values: CDR1 MNHEY, CDR2 SMNVEV (reference sequence).

J is TRBJ2-7 and V is TRBV6-2 or TRBV6-3; 9 nucleotides match TRBD1. The CDR3 spans 13 residues. CDR1 is MNHEY, CDR2 SVGEGT, per germline. V trimming: 5 bases; J trimming: 6 bases; junction bases outside the gene matches: 5. This chain's CDR3 is CASSRGQGIEQYF. CDR3 bases: TGTGCCAGCAGTAGGGGACAGGGCATCGAGCAGTACTTC.

This chain links TRBV21-1 with TRBJ2-5; no check of the table's D call, TRBD2, against the DNA was made. TRBV21-1 is a pseudogene. This CDR3 is 16 amino acids long. The chain's CDR3 is CASSQLLAGEQETQYF. CDR3 coding DNA: TGTGCCAGCAGCCAGCTATTGGCGGGAGAACAAGAGACCCAGTACTTC.

The genes are TRBV18 and TRBJ2-7; a weak D match, TRBD1 (6 bases). Germline CDR1 and CDR2: KGHSH and LQKENI. The CDR3 loop spans 17 amino acids. V lost 4 bases and J 0 bases, leaving 19 bases between the germline ends. CDR3 nucleotide sequence: TGTGCCAGCTCACGACCCAAACAGGGTGGATTCTCCTACGAGCAGTACTTC. Translated: CASSRPKQGGFSYEQYF.

The chain employs TRBV27 and TRBJ2-5; D might be TRBD1 (6 bases). The V and J ends lost 4 bases and 2 bases respectively, with 11 bases between them. Germline V gene data show CDR1 as MNHEY and CDR2 as SMNVEV (reference sequence). The CDR3 length is 14 residues. The chain's CDR3 is CASSSWDTQETQYF. As DNA, the CDR3 is TGTGCCAGCAGTTCTTGGGACACTCAAGAGACCCAGTACTTC.

Comments on this clone: Germline and junction disagree at one end, which may indicate a read error. The rearrangement links TRBV19 to TRBJ2-1; D ambiguous. This CDR3 has 11 residues. The germline CDR1 and CDR2 sequences are LNHDA and SQIVND (reference sequence). DNA of the CDR3: TGTGCCAGTAGTATGAGAGACTGCCAACTCTTC. This gives the protein CASSMRDCQLF.

CDR3 region: CAIRKAAAEETQYF. The CDR3 nucleotides read TGTGCCATCAGAAAGGCAGCGGCAGAAGAGACCCAGTACTTC. The genes are TRBV10-3 and TRBJ2-5; D may be TRBD2 (5 bases). Germline CDR1 ENHRY, CDR2 SYGVKD. CDR3 length: 14 residues. Trimming removed 6 bases at V and 3 bases at J, with 14 bases between.

V usage is TRBV2 and J usage is TRBJ2-7; TRBD2 agrees at 13 bases. V dropped 8 bases and J dropped 0; count of bases not matched to a gene: 7. The CDR3 loop spans 16 amino acids. Per the germline V gene, CDR1 is SNHLY and CDR2 is FYNNEI. The CDR3 protein is CASRTSGSSSSYEQYF. The CDR3 nucleotides read TGTGCCAGCCGGACTAGCGGGAGTTCAAGCTCCTACGAGCAGTACTTC.

V gene TRBV7-9 combines with J gene TRBJ2-6, with 9 bases that match TRBD1. The trim removed 4 bases at V and 0 bases at J, leaving 4 bases unmatched. In germline, CDR1 is SEHNR, CDR2 FQNEAQ (reference sequence). The CDR3 totals 17 residues. CDR3 in amino acids: CASSSGTGNSGANVLTF. Written as DNA, the CDR3 is TGTGCCAGCAGCTCCGGGACAGGGAACTCTGGGGCCAACGTCCTGACTTTC. Based on the CDR3 plus reference TRBV7-9 and TRBJ2-6, the full variable domain is DTGVSQNPRHKITKRGQNVTFRCDPISEHNRLYWYRQTLGQGPEFLTYFQNEAQLEKSRLLSDRFSAERPKGSFSTLEIQRTEQGDSAMYLCASSSGTGNSGANVLTFGAGSRLTVL.

V usage is TRBV28 and J usage is TRBJ1-2; D is unclear. V dropped 4 bases and J dropped 5 bases, with 5 bases sitting between them. The CDR3 consists of 11 residues. The germline V gene has CDR1 MDHEN and CDR2 SYDVKM. The CDR3 loop is CASSSPYGYTF. The CDR3 nucleotides read TGTGCCAGCAGTTCCCCGTATGGCTACACCTTC.

This clone appeared once. The rearrangement uses TRBV19 and TRBJ1-2; 10 bases line up with TRBD1. The CDR3 has 16 residues. The J segment lost 8 bases and the V segment lost 6 bases, leaving 15 bases of the junction unmatched. Germline V gene sequence: CDR1 LNHDA, CDR2 SQIVND (reference sequence). CDR3 DNA: TGTGCCAGTAGCGAGACAGGGGGCAGCTTCCGGGACGGCTACACCTTC. Its protein is CASSETGGSFRDGYTF.

The CDR3 nucleotides read TGCGCCAGCAGTCCTAGCGGGATTAATGAGCAGTTCTTC. Protein product: CASSPSGINEQFF. This chain uses TRBV10-1 with TRBJ2-1; 9 nucleotides line up with TRBD2. The CDR3 totals 13 residues. Losses at the gene ends were 5 bases for V and 7 bases for J; bases not matched to a gene: 3. Germline V lookup: CDR1 WNHNN, CDR2 SYGVQD (reference sequence).

CDR3 protein: CASSPTGAEQYF. The DNA of the CDR3 is TGTGCCAGCAGTCCGACAGGGGCCGAGCAGTACTTC. This chain uses TRBV11-3 with TRBJ2-7; 8 bases map to TRBD1. The J segment lost 6 bases and the V segment lost 6 bases, leaving 4 bases of the junction unmatched. The germline gives CDR1 SGHNT, CDR2 YENEEA. This CDR3 has 12 residues.

The chain has TRBV5-1 and TRBJ1-1; the D gene is possibly TRBD1 (5 bases). The germline V gene has CDR1 SGHRS and CDR2 YFSETQ. The CDR3 extends over 14 amino acids. Trimming shortened V by 0 bases and J by 3 bases, and 9 bases separated the two germline ends. The CDR3 spells CASSLVSGDTEAFF. DNA of the CDR3: TGCGCCAGCAGCTTGGTTTCGGGGGACACTGAAGCTTTCTTT.

The chain recombines TRBV5-1 with TRBJ2-7, with a possible D match to TRBD1 (7 bases). The germline V gene has CDR1 SGHRS and CDR2 YFSETQ. V lost 4 bases and J 2 bases, leaving 25 bases between the germline ends. The CDR3 totals 18 residues. CDR3 loop: CASSSPSRGTASPYEQYF. CDR3 DNA: TGCGCCAGCAGCAGCCCCTCCCGCGGGACAGCCAGTCCCTACGAGCAGTACTTC.

The chain joins TRBV19 to TRBJ1-2; 7 nucleotides agree with TRBD1. Germline CDR1 LNHDA, CDR2 SQIVND (reference sequence). J lost 4 bases, V lost 3 bases, and 2 bases had no gene match. The CDR3 covers 13 residues. Here the CDR3 reads CASSIWDSYGYTF. CDR3 coding DNA: TGTGCCAGTAGTATCTGGGACAGCTATGGCTACACCTTC.

The CDR3, as DNA: TGTGCCAGCAGTTTTTTGTTAAACTACGAGCAGTACTTC. It specifies CASSFLLNYEQYF. This chain connects TRBV12-3 or TRBV12-4 to TRBJ2-7; D is ambiguous. Trimming stripped 3 bases from V and 3 bases from J, with 9 bases between. This CDR3 contains 13 residues.

The gene calls are TRBV2 and TRBJ1-5; tentatively, D is TRBD1 (6 bases). CDR1 and CDR2 (germline): SNHLY, FYNNEI. V was clipped by 6 bases and J by 15 bases, with 21 bases between them. The CDR3 runs to 13 residues. The CDR3 sequence: CASSSGGHGGVHF. In DNA, the CDR3 is TGTGCCAGCAGCTCCGGGGGGCATGGGGGAGTGCATTTT.

The chain carries TRBV21-1 and TRBJ2-3; TRBD1 is the table's D call and was not checked against the DNA. TRBV21-1 has pseudogene status. CDR3 length: 17 amino acids. In DNA form, the CDR3 reads TGTGCCAGCGGCCTAACCTGGACAGGGGAAATCACAGATACGCAGTATTTT. Translation: CASGLTWTGEITDTQYF.

This clone was observed a few times. The rearrangement uses TRBV6-1 and TRBJ1-4, with a weak D call TRBD1 (6 bases). This CDR3 has 16 residues. The ends were cut back, 4 bases at V and 1 base at J, with 13 bases in the middle. Looked up from germline, CDR1 is MNHNS and CDR2 is SASEGT. CDR3 coding DNA: TGTGCCAGCAGTGTAGCCCTCAGGGGAACTAATGAAAAACTGTTTTTT. Its translation is CASSVALRGTNEKLFF.

This clone was detected only a few times. V and J are TRBV10-3 and TRBJ2-3; 10 bases fit TRBD2. Germline CDR1 ENHRY, CDR2 SYGVKD. V dropped 8 bases and J dropped 3; count of bases not matched to a gene: 2. The CDR3 runs 13 residues. CDR3 sequence reads: CAIQREGTDTQYF. CDR3 in DNA: TGTGCCATCCAGCGGGAGGGAACAGATACGCAGTATTTT.